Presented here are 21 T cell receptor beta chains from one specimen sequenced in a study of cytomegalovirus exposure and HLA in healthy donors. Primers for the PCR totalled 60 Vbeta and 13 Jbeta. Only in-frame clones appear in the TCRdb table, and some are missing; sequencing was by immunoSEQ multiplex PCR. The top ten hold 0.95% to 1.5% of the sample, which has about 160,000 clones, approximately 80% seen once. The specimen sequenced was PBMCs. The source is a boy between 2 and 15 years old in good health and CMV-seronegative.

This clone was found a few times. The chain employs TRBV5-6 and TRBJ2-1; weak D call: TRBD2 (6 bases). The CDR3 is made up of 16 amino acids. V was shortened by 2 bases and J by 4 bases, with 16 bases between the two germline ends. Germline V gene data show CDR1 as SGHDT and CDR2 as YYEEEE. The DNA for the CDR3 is TGTGCCAGCAGCTTCCTGTCGGGAGCACTTTACAATGAGCAGTTCTTC. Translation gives CASSFLSGALYNEQFF.

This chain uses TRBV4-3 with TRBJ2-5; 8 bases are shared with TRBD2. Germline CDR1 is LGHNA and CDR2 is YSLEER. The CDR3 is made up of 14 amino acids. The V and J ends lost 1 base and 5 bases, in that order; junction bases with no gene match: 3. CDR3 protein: CASSQAGGTETQYF. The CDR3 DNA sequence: TGCGCCAGCAGCCAAGCGGGAGGGACGGAGACCCAGTACTTC.

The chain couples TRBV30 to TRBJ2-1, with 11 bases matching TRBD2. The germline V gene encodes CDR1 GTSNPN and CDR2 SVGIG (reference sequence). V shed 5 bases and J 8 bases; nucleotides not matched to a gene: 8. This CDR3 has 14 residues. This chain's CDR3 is CAWGSGRASYEQFF. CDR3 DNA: TGTGCCTGGGGTAGCGGGAGGGCCTCATATGAGCAGTTCTTC.

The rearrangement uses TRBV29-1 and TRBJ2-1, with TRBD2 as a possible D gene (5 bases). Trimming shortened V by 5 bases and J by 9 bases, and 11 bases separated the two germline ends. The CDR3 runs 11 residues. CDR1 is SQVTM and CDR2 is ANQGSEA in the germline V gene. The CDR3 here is CSVLRVGEQFF. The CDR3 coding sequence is TGCAGCGTTTTGCGGGTTGGTGAGCAGTTCTTC.

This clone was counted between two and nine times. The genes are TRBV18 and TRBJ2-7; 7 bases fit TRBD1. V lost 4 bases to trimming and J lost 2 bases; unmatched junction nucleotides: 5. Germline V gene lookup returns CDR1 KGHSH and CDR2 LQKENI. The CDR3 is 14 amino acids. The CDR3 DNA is TGTGCCAGCTCACAACCGGGACAGCCCTACGAGCAGTACTTC. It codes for CASSQPGQPYEQYF. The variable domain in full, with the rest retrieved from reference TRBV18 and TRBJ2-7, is NAGVMQNPRHLVRRRGQEARLRCSPMKGHSHVYWYRQLPEEGLKFMVYLQKENIIDESGMPKERFSAEFPKEGPSILRIQQVVRGDSAAYFCASSQPGQPYEQYFGPGTRLTVT.

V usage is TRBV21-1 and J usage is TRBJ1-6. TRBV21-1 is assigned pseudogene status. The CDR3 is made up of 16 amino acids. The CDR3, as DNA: TGTGCCAGCGGGGGACTCCGCATCTCCTATAATTCACCCCTCCACTTT. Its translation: CASGGLRISYNSPLHF.

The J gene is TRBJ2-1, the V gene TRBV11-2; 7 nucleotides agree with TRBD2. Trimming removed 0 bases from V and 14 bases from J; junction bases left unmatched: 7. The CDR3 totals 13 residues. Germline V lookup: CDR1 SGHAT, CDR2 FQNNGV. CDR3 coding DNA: TGTGCCAGCAGCTTAGATCCGCTAGCGGAAGAGTTCTTC. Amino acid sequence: CASSLDPLAEEFF. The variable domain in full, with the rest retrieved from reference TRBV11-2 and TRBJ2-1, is EAGVAQSPRYKIIEKRQSVAFWCNPISGHATLYWYQQILGQGPKLLIQFQNNGVVDDSQLPKDRFSAERLKGVDSTLKIQPAKLEDSAVYLCASSLDPLAEEFFGPGTRLTVL.

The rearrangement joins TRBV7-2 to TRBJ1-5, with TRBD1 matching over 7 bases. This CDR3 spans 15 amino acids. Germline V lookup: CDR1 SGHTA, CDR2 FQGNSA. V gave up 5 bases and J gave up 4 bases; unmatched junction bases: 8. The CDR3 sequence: CASSPTGIRNQPQHF. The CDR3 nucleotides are TGTGCCAGCAGCCCGACAGGGATAAGGAATCAGCCCCAGCATTTT. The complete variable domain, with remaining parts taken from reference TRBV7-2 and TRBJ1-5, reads GAGVSQSPSNKVTEKGKDVELRCDPISGHTALYWYRQSLGQGLEFLIYFQGNSAPDKSGLPSDRFSAERTGGSVSTLTIQRTQQEDSAVYLCASSPTGIRNQPQHFGDGTRLSIL.

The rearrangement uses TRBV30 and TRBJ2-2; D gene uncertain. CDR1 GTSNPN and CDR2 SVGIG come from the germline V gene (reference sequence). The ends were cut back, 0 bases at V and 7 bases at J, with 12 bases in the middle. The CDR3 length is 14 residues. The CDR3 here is CAWSVELPGGELFF. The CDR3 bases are TGTGCCTGGAGTGTCGAACTGCCAGGCGGGGAGCTGTTTTTT.

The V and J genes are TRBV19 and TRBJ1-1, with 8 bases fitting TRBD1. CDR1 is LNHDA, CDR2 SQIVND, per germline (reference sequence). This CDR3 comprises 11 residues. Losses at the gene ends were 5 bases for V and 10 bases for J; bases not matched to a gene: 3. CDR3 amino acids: CASSPTGGAFF. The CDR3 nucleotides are TGTGCCAGTAGTCCAACAGGGGGAGCTTTCTTT.

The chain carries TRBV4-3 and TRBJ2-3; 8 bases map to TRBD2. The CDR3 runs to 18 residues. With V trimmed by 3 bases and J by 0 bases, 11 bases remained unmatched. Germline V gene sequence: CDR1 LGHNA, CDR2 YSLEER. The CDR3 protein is CASSHLGGDSRSTDTQYF. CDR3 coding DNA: TGCGCCAGCAGCCACCTCGGGGGGGACTCCCGTAGCACAGATACGCAGTATTTT.

The CDR3 DNA sequence: TGTGCCAGCAGTCGACAGGGAGGCCGTTCACCCCTCCACTTT. It codes for CASSRQGGRSPLHF. The rearrangement links TRBV2 to TRBJ1-6; 7 bases map to TRBD1. With V trimmed by 5 bases and J by 9 bases, 7 bases remained unmatched. In germline, CDR1 is SNHLY, CDR2 FYNNEI. The CDR3 loop spans 14 amino acids.

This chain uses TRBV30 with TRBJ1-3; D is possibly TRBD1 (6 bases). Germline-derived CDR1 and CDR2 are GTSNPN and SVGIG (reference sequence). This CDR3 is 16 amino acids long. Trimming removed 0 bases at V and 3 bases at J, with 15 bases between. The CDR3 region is CAWSVGGPGIGNTIYF. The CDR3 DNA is TGTGCCTGGAGTGTAGGGGGACCAGGGATTGGAAACACCATATATTTT. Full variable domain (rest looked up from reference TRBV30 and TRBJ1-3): SQTIHQWPATLVQPVGSPLSLECTVEGTSNPNLYWYRQAAGRGLQLLFYSVGIGQISSEVPQNLSASRPQDRQFILSSKKLLLSDSGFYLCAWSVGGPGIGNTIYFGEGSWLTVV.

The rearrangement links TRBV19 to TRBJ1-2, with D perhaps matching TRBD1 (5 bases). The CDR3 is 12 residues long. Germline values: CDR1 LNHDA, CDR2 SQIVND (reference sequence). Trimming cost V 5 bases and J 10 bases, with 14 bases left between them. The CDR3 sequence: CASSGRGNPYTF. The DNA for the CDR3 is TGTGCCAGTAGTGGACGGGGGAATCCCTACACCTTC.

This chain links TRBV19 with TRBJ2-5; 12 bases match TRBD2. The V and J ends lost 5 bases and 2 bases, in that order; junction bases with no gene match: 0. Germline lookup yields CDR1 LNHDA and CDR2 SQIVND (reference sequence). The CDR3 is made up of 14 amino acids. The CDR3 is CASSLAGGQETQYF. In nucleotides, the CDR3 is TGTGCCAGTAGTCTAGCGGGAGGGCAAGAGACCCAGTACTTC.

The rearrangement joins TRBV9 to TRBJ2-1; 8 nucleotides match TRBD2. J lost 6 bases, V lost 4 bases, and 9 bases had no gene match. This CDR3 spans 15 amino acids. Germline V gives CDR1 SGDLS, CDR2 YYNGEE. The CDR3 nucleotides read TGTGCCAGCAGCCCCGGGGGGGAGGTTATCAATGAGCAGTTCTTC. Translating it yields CASSPGGEVINEQFF.

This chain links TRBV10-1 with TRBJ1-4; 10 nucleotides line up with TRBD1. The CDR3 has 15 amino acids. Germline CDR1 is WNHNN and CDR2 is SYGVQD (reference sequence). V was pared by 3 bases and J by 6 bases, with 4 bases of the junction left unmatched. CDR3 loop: CASSEGQGVHEKLFF. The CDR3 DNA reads TGCGCCAGCAGTGAAGGACAGGGGGTGCATGAAAAACTGTTTTTT.

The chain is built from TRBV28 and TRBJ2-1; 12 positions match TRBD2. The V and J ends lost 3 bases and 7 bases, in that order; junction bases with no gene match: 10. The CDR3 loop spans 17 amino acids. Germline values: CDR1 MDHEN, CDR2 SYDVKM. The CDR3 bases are TGTGCCAGCAGTTTGATCCTAGCGGGGGGGGCGCCGAATGAGCAGTTCTTC. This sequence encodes CASSLILAGGAPNEQFF.

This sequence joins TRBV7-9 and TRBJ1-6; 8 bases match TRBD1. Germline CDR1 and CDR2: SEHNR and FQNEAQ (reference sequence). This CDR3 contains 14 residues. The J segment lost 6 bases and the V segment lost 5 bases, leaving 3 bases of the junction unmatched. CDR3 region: CASSQTGVNSPLHF. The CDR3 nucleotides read TGTGCCAGCAGCCAGACAGGGGTTAATTCACCCCTCCACTTT. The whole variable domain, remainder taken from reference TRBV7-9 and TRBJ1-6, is DTGVSQNPRHKITKRGQNVTFRCDPISEHNRLYWYRQTLGQGPEFLTYFQNEAQLEKSRLLSDRFSAERPKGSFSTLEIQRTEQGDSAMYLCASSQTGVNSPLHFGNGTRLTVT.

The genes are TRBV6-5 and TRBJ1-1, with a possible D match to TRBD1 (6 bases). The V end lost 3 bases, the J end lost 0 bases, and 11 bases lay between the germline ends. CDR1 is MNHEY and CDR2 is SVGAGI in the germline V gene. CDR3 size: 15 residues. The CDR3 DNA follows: TGTGCCAGCAGTTATAGACAGGCTATGAACACTGAAGCTTTCTTT. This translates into CASSYRQAMNTEAFF.

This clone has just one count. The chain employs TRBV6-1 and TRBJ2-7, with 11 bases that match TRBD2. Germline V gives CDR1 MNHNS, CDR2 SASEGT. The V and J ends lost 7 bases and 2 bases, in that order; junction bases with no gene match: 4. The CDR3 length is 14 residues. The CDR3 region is CASIRLAGTYEQYF. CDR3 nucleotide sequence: TGTGCCAGCATCCGACTAGCGGGAACCTACGAGCAGTACTTC.